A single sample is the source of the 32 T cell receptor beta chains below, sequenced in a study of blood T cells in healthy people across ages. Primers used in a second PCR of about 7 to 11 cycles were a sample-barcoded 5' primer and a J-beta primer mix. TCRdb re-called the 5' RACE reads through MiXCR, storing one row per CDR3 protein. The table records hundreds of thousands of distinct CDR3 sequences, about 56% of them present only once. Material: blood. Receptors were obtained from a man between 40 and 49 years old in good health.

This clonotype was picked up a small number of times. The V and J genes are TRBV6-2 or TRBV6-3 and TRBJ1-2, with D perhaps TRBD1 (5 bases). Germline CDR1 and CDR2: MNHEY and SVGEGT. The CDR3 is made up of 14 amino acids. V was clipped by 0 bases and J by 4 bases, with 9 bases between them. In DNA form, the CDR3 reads TGTGCCAGCAGTTACTCTAACAGGCTCTATGGCTACACCTTC. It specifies CASSYSNRLYGYTF.

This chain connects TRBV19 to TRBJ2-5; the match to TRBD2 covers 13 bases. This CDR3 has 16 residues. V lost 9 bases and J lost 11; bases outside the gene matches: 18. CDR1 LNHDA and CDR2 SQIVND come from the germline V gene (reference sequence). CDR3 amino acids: CASISLGTSGVSEQYF. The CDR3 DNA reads TGTGCCAGCATATCACTTGGGACTAGCGGGGTTAGTGAGCAGTACTTC.

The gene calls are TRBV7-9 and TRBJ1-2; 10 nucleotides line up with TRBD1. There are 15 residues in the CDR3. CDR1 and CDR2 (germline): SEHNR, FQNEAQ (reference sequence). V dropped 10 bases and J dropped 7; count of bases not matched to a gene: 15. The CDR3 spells CATSITATGGRGYTF. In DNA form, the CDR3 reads TGTGCCACCTCAATAACTGCGACAGGGGGCCGTGGCTACACCTTC.

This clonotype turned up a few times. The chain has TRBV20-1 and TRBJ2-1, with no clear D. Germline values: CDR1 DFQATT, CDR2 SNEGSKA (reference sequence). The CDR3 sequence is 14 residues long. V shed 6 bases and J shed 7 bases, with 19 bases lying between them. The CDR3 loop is CSASRAYRLNEQFF. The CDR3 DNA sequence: TGCAGTGCGAGCCGGGCCTACCGATTAAATGAGCAGTTCTTC.

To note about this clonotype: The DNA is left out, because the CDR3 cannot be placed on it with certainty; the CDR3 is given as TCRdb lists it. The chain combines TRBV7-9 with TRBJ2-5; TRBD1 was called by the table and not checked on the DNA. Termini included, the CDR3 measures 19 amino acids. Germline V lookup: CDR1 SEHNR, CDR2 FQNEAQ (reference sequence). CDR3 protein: CALTVPAALGRQGAAEQYF.

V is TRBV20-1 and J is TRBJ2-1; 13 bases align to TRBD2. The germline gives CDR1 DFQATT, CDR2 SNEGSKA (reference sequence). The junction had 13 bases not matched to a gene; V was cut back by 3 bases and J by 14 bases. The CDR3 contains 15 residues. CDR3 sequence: CSARGLAGNTGRKFF. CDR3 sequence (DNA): TGCAGTGCTAGGGGACTAGCGGGGAACACTGGCAGAAAGTTCTTC.

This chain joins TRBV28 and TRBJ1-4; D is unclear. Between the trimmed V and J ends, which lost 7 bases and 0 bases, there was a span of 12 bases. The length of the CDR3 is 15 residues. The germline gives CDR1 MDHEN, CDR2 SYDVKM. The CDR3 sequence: CASKVGRSTNEKLFF. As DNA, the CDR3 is TGTGCCAGCAAAGTAGGACGGTCAACTAATGAAAAACTGTTTTTT.

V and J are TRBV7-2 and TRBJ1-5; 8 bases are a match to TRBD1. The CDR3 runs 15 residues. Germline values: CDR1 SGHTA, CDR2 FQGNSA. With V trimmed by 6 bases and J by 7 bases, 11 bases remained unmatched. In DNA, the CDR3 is TGTGCCAGCAGTCAACAGGGGGGTAAAAAGCAGCCCCAGCATTTT. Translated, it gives CASSQQGGKKQPQHF.

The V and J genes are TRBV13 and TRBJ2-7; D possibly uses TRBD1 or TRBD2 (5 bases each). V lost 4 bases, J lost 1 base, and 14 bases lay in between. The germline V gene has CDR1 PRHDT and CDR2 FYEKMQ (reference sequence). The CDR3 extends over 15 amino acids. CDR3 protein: CASSSRGRLSYEQYF. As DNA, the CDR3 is TGTGCCAGCAGCTCCCGGGGCAGGCTATCCTACGAGCAGTACTTC.

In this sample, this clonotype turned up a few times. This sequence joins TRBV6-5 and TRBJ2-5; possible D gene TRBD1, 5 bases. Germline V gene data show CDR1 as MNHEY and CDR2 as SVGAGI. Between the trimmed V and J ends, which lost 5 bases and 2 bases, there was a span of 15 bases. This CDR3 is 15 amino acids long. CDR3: CASSPLKGSQETQYF. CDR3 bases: TGTGCCAGCAGTCCCCTAAAGGGGTCACAAGAGACCCAGTACTTC.

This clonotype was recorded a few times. This CDR3 reads CASKGLAGFSPDTQYF. CDR3 coding DNA: TGTGCCAGCAAGGGACTAGCGGGATTCTCTCCAGATACGCAGTATTTT. The chain uses TRBV2 and TRBJ2-3; 13 bases line up with TRBD2. The CDR3 has 16 amino acids. V was clipped by 7 bases and J by 4 bases; unmatched bases: 8. The germline CDR1 and CDR2 sequences are SNHLY and FYNNEI.

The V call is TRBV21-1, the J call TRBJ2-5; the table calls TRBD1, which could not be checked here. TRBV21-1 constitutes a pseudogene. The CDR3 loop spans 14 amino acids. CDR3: CASGKGTVQETQYF. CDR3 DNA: TGTGCCAGCGGGAAAGGGACAGTACAAGAGACCCAGTACTTC.

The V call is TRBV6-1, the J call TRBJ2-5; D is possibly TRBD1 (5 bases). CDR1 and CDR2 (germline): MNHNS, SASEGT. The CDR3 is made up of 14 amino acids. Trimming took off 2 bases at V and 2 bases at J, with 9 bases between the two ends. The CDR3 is CASSESTVQETQYF. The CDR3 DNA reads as TGTGCCAGCAGTGAATCGACAGTACAAGAGACCCAGTACTTC.

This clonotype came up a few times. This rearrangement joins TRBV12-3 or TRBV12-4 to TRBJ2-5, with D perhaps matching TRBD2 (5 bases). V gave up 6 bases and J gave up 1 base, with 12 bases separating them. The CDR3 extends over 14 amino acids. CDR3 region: CASSNLRAQETQYF. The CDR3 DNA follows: TGTGCCAGCAGCAACTTGCGGGCCCAAGAGACCCAGTACTTC.

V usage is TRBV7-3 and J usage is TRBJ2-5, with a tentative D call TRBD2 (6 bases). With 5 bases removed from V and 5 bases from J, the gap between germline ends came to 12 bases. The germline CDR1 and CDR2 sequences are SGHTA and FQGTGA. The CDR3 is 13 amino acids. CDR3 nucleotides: TGTGCCAGCAGCGCCTTTGGGGGGGAGACCCAGTACTTC. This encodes CASSAFGGETQYF. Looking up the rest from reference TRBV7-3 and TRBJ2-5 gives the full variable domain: GAGVSQTPSNKVTEKGKYVELRCDPISGHTALYWYRQSLGQGPEFLIYFQGTGAADDSGLPNDRFFAVRPEGSVSTLKIQRTERGDSAVYLCASSAFGGETQYFGPGTRLLVL.

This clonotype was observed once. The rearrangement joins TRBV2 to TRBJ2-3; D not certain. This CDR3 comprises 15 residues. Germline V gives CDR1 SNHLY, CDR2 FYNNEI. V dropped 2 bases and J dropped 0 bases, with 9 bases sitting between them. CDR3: CASSESLASTDTQYF. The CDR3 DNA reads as TGTGCCAGCAGTGAATCGTTAGCCAGCACAGATACGCAGTATTTT.

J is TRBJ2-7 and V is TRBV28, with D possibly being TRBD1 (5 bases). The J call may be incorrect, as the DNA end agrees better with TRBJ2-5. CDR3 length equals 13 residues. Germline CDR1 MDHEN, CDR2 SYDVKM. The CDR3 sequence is CATQGAQRMTQYF. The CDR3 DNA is TGTGCCACCCAAGGGGCCCAGAGGATGACCCAGTACTTC.

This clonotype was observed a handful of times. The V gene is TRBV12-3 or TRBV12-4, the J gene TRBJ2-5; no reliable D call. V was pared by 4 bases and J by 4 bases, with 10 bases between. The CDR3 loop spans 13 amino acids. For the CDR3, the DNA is TGTGCCAGCAGTTCCGATTTAATAGAGACCCAGTACTTC. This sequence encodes CASSSDLIETQYF.

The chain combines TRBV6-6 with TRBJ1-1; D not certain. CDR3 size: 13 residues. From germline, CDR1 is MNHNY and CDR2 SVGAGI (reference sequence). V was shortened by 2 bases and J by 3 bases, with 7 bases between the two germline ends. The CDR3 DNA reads TGTGCCAGCAGTTACGGAGTTGACACTGAAGCTTTCTTT. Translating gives CASSYGVDTEAFF.

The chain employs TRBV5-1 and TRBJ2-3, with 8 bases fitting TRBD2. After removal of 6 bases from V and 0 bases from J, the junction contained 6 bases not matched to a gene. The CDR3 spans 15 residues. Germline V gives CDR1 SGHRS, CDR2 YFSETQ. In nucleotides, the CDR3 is TGCGCCAGCAAGGACAGCGGGGGAAGCACAGATACGCAGTATTTT. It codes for CASKDSGGSTDTQYF.

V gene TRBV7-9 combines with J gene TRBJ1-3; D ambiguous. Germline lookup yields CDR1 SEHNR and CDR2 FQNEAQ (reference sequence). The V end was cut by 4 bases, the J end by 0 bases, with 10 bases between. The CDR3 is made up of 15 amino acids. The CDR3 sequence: CASSSQVTSGNTIYF. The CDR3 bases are TGTGCCAGCAGCTCCCAGGTTACCTCTGGAAACACCATATATTTT.

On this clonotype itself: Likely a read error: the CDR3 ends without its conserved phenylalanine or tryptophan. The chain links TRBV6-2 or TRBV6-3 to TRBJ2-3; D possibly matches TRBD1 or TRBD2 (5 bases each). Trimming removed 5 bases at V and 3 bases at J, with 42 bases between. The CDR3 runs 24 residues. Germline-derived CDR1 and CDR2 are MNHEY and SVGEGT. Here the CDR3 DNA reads TGTGCCAGCAGTCACACTACGGGGATATCCCAAGAGAAAGAGGACAATCAAGAGACAGATACGCAGTATCTT. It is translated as CASSHTTGISQEKEDNQETDTQYL.

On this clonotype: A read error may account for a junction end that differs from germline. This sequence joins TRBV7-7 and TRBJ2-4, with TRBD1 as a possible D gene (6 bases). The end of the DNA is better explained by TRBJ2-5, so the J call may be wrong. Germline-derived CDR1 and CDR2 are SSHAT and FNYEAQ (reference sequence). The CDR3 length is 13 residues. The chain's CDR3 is CVSSQDSQETQYF. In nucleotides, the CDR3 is TGTGTCAGCAGCCAGGACAGCCAAGAGACCCAGTACTTC.

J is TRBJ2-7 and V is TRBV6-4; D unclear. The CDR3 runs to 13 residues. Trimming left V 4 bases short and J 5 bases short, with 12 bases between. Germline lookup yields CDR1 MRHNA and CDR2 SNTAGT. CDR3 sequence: CASSVETGHEQYF. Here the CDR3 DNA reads TGTGCCAGCAGTGTCGAGACGGGCCACGAGCAGTACTTC.

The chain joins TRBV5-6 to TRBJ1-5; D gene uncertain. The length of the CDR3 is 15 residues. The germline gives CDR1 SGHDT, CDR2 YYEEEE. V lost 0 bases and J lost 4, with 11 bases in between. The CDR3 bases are TGTGCCAGCAGCTTGGGGACCCGGACGAATCAGCCCCAGCATTTT. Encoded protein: CASSLGTRTNQPQHF.

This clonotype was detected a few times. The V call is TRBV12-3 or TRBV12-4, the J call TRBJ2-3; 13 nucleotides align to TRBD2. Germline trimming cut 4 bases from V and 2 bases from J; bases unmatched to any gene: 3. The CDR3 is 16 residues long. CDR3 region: CASSYGTSGVTDTQYF. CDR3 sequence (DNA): TGTGCCAGCAGTTACGGGACTAGCGGGGTCACAGATACGCAGTATTTT.

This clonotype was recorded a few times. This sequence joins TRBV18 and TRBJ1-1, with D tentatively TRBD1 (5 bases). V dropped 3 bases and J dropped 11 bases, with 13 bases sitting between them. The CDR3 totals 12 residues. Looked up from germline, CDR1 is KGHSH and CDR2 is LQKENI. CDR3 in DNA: TGTGCCAGCTCACCCACCCCGGGGGTGGCTTTCTTT. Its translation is CASSPTPGVAFF.

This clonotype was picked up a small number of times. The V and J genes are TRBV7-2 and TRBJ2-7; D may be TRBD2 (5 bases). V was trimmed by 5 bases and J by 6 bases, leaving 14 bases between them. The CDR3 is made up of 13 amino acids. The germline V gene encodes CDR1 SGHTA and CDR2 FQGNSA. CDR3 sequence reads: CASSHRGPSEQYF. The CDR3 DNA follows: TGTGCCAGCAGCCACCGCGGGCCCAGCGAGCAGTACTTC.

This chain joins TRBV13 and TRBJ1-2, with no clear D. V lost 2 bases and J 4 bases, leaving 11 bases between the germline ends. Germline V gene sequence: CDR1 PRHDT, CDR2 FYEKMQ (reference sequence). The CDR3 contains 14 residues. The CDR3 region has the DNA TGTGCCAGCAGCTTACTCTCAACCTCCTATGGCTACACCTTC. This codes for CASSLLSTSYGYTF.

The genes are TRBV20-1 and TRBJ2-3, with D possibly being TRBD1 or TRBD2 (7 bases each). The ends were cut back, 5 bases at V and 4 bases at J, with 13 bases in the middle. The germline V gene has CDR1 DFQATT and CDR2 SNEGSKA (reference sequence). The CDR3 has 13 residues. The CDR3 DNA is TGCAGTGCTGAGACAGGGAGGGCAGATACGCAGTATTTT. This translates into CSAETGRADTQYF.

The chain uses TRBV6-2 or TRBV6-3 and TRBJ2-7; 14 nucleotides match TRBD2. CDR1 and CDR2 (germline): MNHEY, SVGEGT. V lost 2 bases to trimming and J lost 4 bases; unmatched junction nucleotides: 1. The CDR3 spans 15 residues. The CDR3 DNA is TGTGCCAGCAGTTACGGACTAGCGGGGGGATACGAGCAGTACTTC. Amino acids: CASSYGLAGGYEQYF.

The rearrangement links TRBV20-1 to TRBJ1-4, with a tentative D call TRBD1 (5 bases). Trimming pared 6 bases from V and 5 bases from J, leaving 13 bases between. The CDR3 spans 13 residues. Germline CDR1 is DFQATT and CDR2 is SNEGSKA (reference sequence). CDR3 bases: TGCAGTGCATTGAGACAGCTAAATGAAAAACTGTTTTTT. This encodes CSALRQLNEKLFF.